This TCR beta chain was profiled in a study of persistence of HIV-infected CD4 T cells. As concerns this clone: Its antigen is unknown.

Trimming took off 3 bases at V and 6 bases at J, with 7 bases between the two ends. There are 12 residues in the CDR3. From germline, CDR1 is SNHLY and CDR2 FYNNEI. Overlapping HIV-1 Gag 15-mer peptides at approximately 1 ug per peptide per mL were used. Sorting selected CD4+ T cells upregulating both CD40 ligand and CD69. Plasma HIV-1 RNA stayed below 50 copies/mL for at least 4 years. An approximately 18-hour stimulation of CD8-depleted PBMCs used anti-CD28/CD49d costimulation, CD40-blocking antibody and enfuvirtide. Sequencing used immunoSEQ version 4 in survey mode. The repertoire was sequenced with immunoSEQ multiplex PCR; TCRdb's copy has only in-frame clones and lacks some. The table shows about 25,000 clones, with about 74% occurring only once. General observations from the study: Antigen-responding cells were enriched for degenerate expanded CDR3beta sequences. CMV- and Gag-responding cells had lower TCRbeta richness than CD3/CD28-responding cells.

This receptor was identified in an adult man with HIV who was CMV-seropositive. The sequences come from CD4+ T cells sorted from PBMCs after approximately 18-hour stimulation, collected from a patient who received antiretroviral therapy. The rearrangement joins TRBV2 to TRBJ2-3; the D is unclear. The chain's CDR3 is CASSDDSDTQYF. CDR3 coding DNA: TGTGCCAGCAGTGACGACTCGGATACGCAGTATTTT.